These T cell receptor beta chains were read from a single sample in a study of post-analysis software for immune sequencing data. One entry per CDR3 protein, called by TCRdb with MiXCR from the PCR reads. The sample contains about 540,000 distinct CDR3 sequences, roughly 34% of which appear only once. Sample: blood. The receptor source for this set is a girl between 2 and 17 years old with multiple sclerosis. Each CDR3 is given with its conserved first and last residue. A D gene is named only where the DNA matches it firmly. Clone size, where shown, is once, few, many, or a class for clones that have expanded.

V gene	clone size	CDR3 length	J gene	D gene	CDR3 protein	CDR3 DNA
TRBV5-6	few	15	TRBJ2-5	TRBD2	CASSLGEGYQETQYF	TGTGCCAGCAGCTTGGGGGAGGGATACCAAGAGACCCAGTACTTC
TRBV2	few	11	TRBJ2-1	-	CASSDPDEQFF	TGTGCCAGCAGTGACCCGGATGAGCAGTTCTTC
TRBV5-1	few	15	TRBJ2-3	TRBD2	CASRRLAGDFDTQYF	TGCGCCAGCAGGAGACTAGCGGGGGACTTCGATACGCAGTATTTT
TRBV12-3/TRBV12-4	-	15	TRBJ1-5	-	CASSPTGASNQPQHF	TGTGCCAGCAGTCCTACCGGGGCAAGCAATCAGCCCCAGCATTTT
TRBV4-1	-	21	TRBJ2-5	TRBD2	CASSQEQVVLGSGGDLETQYF	TGCGCCAGCAGCCAAGAACAAGTAGTTTTGGGAAGCGGGGGGGACTTGGAGACCCAGTACTTC
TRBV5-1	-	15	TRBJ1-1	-	CASSLVPISNTEAFF	TGCGCCAGCAGCTTGGTACCAATAAGTAACACTGAAGCTTTCTTT
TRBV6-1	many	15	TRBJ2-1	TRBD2	CASSERAGDRNEQFF	TGTGCCAGCAGTGAAAGGGCGGGGGACCGTAATGAGCAGTTCTTC
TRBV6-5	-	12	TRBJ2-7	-	CASSYRGSEQYF	TGTGCCAGCAGTTACAGGGGGTCCGAGCAGTACTTC
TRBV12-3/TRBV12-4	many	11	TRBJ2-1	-	CASSLSDEQFF	TGCGCCAGCAGCTTGAGCGATGAGCAGTTCTTC
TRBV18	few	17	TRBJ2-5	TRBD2	CASSPTRQRGDQETQYF	TGTGCCAGCTCACCCACCCGACAGCGGGGGGACCAAGAGACCCAGTACTTC
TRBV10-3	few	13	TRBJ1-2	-	CATWGRANYGYTF	TGTGCCACGTGGGGCCGAGCTAACTATGGCTACACCTTC
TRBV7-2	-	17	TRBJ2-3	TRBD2	CASSLGLGLAGTDTQYF	TGTGCCAGCAGCTTAGGTCTGGGACTAGCGGGCACAGATACGCAGTATTTT
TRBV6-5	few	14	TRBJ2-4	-	CASTHPGTSGIQYF	TGTGCCAGCACCCATCCCGGGACGTCAGGCATTCAGTACTTC
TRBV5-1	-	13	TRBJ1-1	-	CASRPGFVTEAFF	TGCGCCAGCAGACCAGGGTTTGTCACTGAAGCTTTCTTT
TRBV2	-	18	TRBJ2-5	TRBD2	CASNRGTALGRGLETQYF	TGTGCCAGCAACCGCGGGACTGCGCTTGGGAGGGGATTGGAGACCCAGTATTTC
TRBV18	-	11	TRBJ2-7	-	CASSRGEGQYF	TGTGCCAGCTCACGAGGCGAGGGGCAGTACTTC
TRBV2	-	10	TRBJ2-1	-	CASRGKKQFF	TGTGCCAGCAGAGGGAAAAAGCAGTTCTTC